This T cell receptor beta chain emerged from a study of regulatory T cells in long-lasting Graves disease. General study points: Persistent disease was characterized by preferential usage of TRBV28, TRBJ1-2 and TRBJ2-5.

The length of the CDR3 is 15 residues. Germline V gene data show CDR1 as LGHDT and CDR2 as YNNKEL (reference sequence). Trimming took 5 bases from V and 7 from J; bases not matched to a gene: 4. Described time point: newly diagnosed GD, antithyroid drugs for less than 3 months. PBMC RNA was the source of the TCR library. Building of the TCR beta libraries involved iRepertoire HTBI primers and Arm-PCR of CDR3 regions. TCRdb used MiXCR to reprocess the multiplex PCR reads, holding one entry per CDR3 protein. The profile shows a few hundred thousand distinct CDR3 sequences, under 20% of them singletons. This clonotype was seen ten or more times. As yet, its antigen is unknown. Since a much larger clone is just one base distant, this may be a read error. The data also belong to a second study, concerning T cells in Graves' hyperthyroidism and ophthalmopathy.

The sequence was obtained from a woman aged 25 to 45 with Graves disease. The material was peripheral blood mononuclear cells (PBMCs), obtained at new diagnosis, from a patient treated with antithyroid drugs. The chain is built from TRBV3-1 and TRBJ2-1; 14 bases are a match to TRBD2. CDR3 amino acids: CASSKTSGGANEQFF. The CDR3, as DNA: TGTGCCAGCAGCAAGACTAGCGGGGGGGCAAATGAGCAGTTCTTC.